Presented here are 30 T cell receptor beta chains from one specimen sequenced in a study of cytomegalovirus exposure and HLA in healthy donors. The primer mix had 60 Vbeta and 13 Jbeta primers. Assay: immunoSEQ multiplex PCR; the TCRdb copy retains only in-frame clones and omits some. The repertoire includes around 140,000 clones, 66% of them detected once, and 5.5% to 7% sits in the top ten. The sequenced sample consisted of PBMCs. These receptors came from a woman aged 60-70 years in good health and CMV-seronegative.

The chain couples TRBV29-1 to TRBJ2-1, with 13 bases aligning to TRBD2. V was clipped by 6 bases and J by 7 bases; unmatched bases: 3. The CDR3 covers 13 residues. Per germline, CDR1 SQVTM and CDR2 ANQGSEA. CDR3 protein: CSVKLAGGNEQFF. The CDR3, as DNA: TGCAGCGTAAAACTAGCGGGGGGGAATGAGCAGTTCTTC.

J is TRBJ1-2 and V is TRBV7-2; maybe TRBD1 (6 bases). Germline-derived CDR1 and CDR2 are SGHTA and FQGNSA. The CDR3 consists of 12 residues. Trimming removed 4 bases from V and 7 bases from J, with 10 bases in between. In DNA form, the CDR3 reads TGTGCCAGCAGCTCTACAGGGTTTGGCTACACCTTC. Protein sequence: CASSSTGFGYTF.

This chain uses TRBV5-1 with TRBJ2-7, with 8 bases that match TRBD2. The CDR3 is 15 amino acids. The germline V gene has CDR1 SGHRS and CDR2 YFSETQ. V trimming: 0 bases; J trimming: 6 bases; junction bases outside the gene matches: 8. CDR3 sequence (DNA): TGCGCCAGCAGCTTGGCCGCAGCGGGAGTCCGCGAGCAGTACTTC. This sequence encodes CASSLAAAGVREQYF.

This clone was seen once. The J gene is TRBJ1-6, the V gene TRBV19; D unclear. CDR1 and CDR2 (germline): LNHDA, SQIVND (reference sequence). V was pared by 5 bases and J by 10 bases, with 15 bases between. The CDR3 contains 14 residues. Here the CDR3 reads CASSARGDGSPLHF. In DNA, the CDR3 is TGTGCCAGTAGTGCCCGCGGGGATGGGTCACCCCTCCACTTT.

The chain links TRBV5-5 to TRBJ2-6; D ambiguous. V shed 0 bases and J shed 2 bases, with 9 bases lying between them. The CDR3 has 16 residues. Germline V gene data show CDR1 as SGHKS and CDR2 as YYEKEE (reference sequence). CDR3: CASSLGSVAGANVLTF. The CDR3 DNA is TGTGCCAGCAGCTTGGGGTCGGTGGCTGGGGCCAACGTCCTGACTTTC.

This clone has only a few counts. The V call is TRBV5-1, the J call TRBJ2-5; D not resolved. This CDR3 spans 13 amino acids. Germline assignment: CDR1 SGHRS and CDR2 YFSETQ. Trimming shortened V by 0 bases and J by 5 bases, and 8 bases separated the two germline ends. DNA for the CDR3: TGCGCCAGCAGCTTGGTTGTTTCGGAGACCCAGTACTTC. The encoded protein is CASSLVVSETQYF.

This chain connects TRBV4-3 to TRBJ1-4; TRBD1 matches at 8 bases. Germline values: CDR1 LGHNA, CDR2 YSLEER. The CDR3 has 15 residues. V dropped 1 base and J dropped 8; count of bases not matched to a gene: 6. CDR3 bases: TGCGCCAGCAGCCAAGGAGACAGGGGTGAGGAAAAACTGTTTTTT. Translating gives CASSQGDRGEEKLFF.

The chain couples TRBV28 to TRBJ2-6; tentative D call: TRBD2 (6 bases). Trimming pared 8 bases from V and 0 bases from J, leaving 14 bases between. This CDR3 has 16 amino acids. CDR1 is MDHEN and CDR2 is SYDVKM in the germline V gene. For the CDR3, the DNA is TGTGCCAGCGGCGGGGCTACTATCTCTGGGGCCAACGTCCTGACTTTC. This sequence encodes CASGGATISGANVLTF.

Remarks on this clone: A much larger clone lies one base from this, so it may be a read error. The same CDR3 arises from other DNA sequences in this sample as well. The chain combines TRBV6-5 with TRBJ1-1, with unresolved D. The germline CDR1 and CDR2 sequences are MNHEY and SVGAGI. This CDR3 contains 14 residues. The DNA of the CDR3 is TGTGCTAGCACGGAGCGTATCATGAACACTGAAGCTTTCTTT. Residues: CASTERIMNTEAFF.

Only a few counts were recorded for this clone. The rearrangement uses TRBV5-1 and TRBJ2-7, with 9 nucleotides matching TRBD1. After removal of 4 bases from V and 3 bases from J, the junction contained 5 bases not matched to a gene. Germline-derived CDR1 and CDR2 are SGHRS and YFSETQ. The length of the CDR3 is 14 residues. CDR3 in DNA: TGCGCCAGCAGCCGTGGGACAGGGATCTACGAGCAGTACTTC. Translated, it gives CASSRGTGIYEQYF.

The CDR3 DNA is TGCGCCAGCAGCTTGGGAAGTCATTCCTACGAGCAGTACTTC. Amino acids: CASSLGSHSYEQYF. The chain recombines TRBV5-1 with TRBJ2-5; D not certain. The J call may be in error: the DNA end matches TRBJ2-7 better. CDR3 size: 14 residues. Germline CDR1 is SGHRS and CDR2 is YFSETQ.

The sample holds a few counts of this clone. This sequence joins TRBV6-5 and TRBJ2-5; D gene uncertain. The ends were cut back, 6 bases at V and 5 bases at J, with 10 bases in the middle. The CDR3 runs 12 residues. Germline CDR1 reads MNHEY; CDR2 reads SVGAGI. The CDR3 DNA sequence: TGTGCCAGCAGGGTCGTGGAGGAGACCCAGTACTTC. This sequence encodes CASRVVEETQYF.

The V call is TRBV7-9, the J call TRBJ1-5, with a tentative D call TRBD1 (5 bases). The CDR3 covers 11 residues. The V gene lost 3 bases and the J gene lost 11 bases, with 8 bases spanning the gap. Germline assignment: CDR1 SEHNR and CDR2 FQNEAQ (reference sequence). In nucleotides, the CDR3 is TGTGCCAGCAGCTTCGAAGGGGCCCAGCATTTT. This translates into CASSFEGAQHF.

This chain connects TRBV12-2 to TRBJ1-6; the D segment call TRBD1 is taken from the table without a DNA check. TRBV12-2 is given as a pseudogene. This CDR3 spans 17 amino acids. The DNA of the CDR3 is TGTGCAAGTCCAAGGGTACCGGGACAGGGGATCAATTCACCCCTCCACTTT. Its protein is CASPRVPGQGINSPLHF.

V is TRBV6-1 and J is TRBJ2-7, with TRBD1 matching 7 bases. This CDR3 has 13 amino acids. Germline assignment: CDR1 MNHNS and CDR2 SASEGT. Trimming cost V 10 bases and J 6 bases; bases outside gene matches: 12. The CDR3 spells CAIHPGGPREQYF. DNA of the CDR3: TGTGCCATCCATCCAGGGGGTCCACGCGAGCAGTACTTC.

This chain links TRBV5-6 with TRBJ2-3, with 9 bases identical to TRBD1. Germline CDR1 and CDR2: SGHDT and YYEEEE. This CDR3 has 15 amino acids. V lost 4 bases and J lost 4; bases outside the gene matches: 7. CDR3 loop: CASSPQGAGADTQYF. The CDR3, as DNA: TGTGCCAGCAGCCCACAGGGGGCTGGGGCAGATACGCAGTATTTT.

The chain is built from TRBV13 and TRBJ2-7; 15 bases agree with TRBD2. Germline-derived CDR1 and CDR2 are PRHDT and FYEKMQ (reference sequence). The CDR3 is 21 residues long. J lost 4 bases, V lost 4 bases, and 20 bases had no gene match. CDR3 sequence reads: CASSSSSSTSGLAGGGYEQYF. DNA for the CDR3: TGTGCCAGCAGCTCAAGTAGTTCCACTTCGGGACTAGCGGGAGGTGGGTACGAGCAGTACTTC.

The J gene is TRBJ2-7, the V gene TRBV5-4, with 7 bases lining up with TRBD1. V trimming: 2 bases; J trimming: 6 bases; junction bases outside the gene matches: 2. Germline CDR1 is SGHNT and CDR2 is YYREEE (reference sequence). CDR3 length equals 12 residues. CDR3 in amino acids: CASSFRGREQYF. For the CDR3, the DNA is TGTGCCAGCAGCTTTAGGGGGCGCGAGCAGTACTTC.

V and J are TRBV29-1 and TRBJ2-4; no clear D. CDR1 and CDR2 from the germline V gene are SQVTM and ANQGSEA. V dropped 7 bases and J dropped 0 bases, with 19 bases sitting between them. The CDR3 sequence is 16 residues long. The CDR3 reads CSGPSRTELAKNIQYF. Written as DNA, the CDR3 is TGCAGCGGTCCCAGTAGAACAGAGCTAGCCAAAAACATTCAGTACTTC.

The chain links TRBV7-3 to TRBJ2-2, with TRBD2 identical over 7 bases. The CDR3 has 17 residues. Trimming took 2 bases from V and 4 from J; bases not matched to a gene: 10. The germline CDR1 and CDR2 sequences are SGHTA and FQGTGA. The CDR3 sequence: CASSLGVQAGRTGELFF. CDR3 in DNA: TGTGCCAGCAGCTTAGGTGTCCAAGCGGGGCGCACCGGGGAGCTGTTTTTT.

The chain recombines TRBV15 with TRBJ2-2; TRBD1 matches at 7 bases. The CDR3 is 15 amino acids. V gave up 7 bases and J gave up 0 bases; unmatched junction bases: 5. Germline loops: CDR1 LNHNV, CDR2 YYDKDF (reference sequence). The CDR3 DNA sequence: TGTGCCACCACCCGGGACAGAGCGAACACCGGGGAGCTGTTTTTT. The encoded protein is CATTRDRANTGELFF.

This chain joins TRBV5-1 and TRBJ2-3, with TRBD2 matching over 11 bases. J was trimmed by 4 bases and V by 0 bases; bases with no gene match: 4. Germline V CDR1 and CDR2: SGHRS, YFSETQ. This CDR3 has 16 amino acids. CDR3 region: CASSLEFSGGADTQYF. The CDR3 bases are TGCGCCAGCAGCTTGGAGTTTAGCGGGGGGGCAGATACGCAGTATTTT. Drawing the rest from reference TRBV5-1 and TRBJ2-3, the complete variable domain is KAGVTQTPRYLIKTRGQQVTLSCSPISGHRSVSWYQQTPGQGLQFLFEYFSETQRNKGNFPGRFSGRQFSNSRSEMNVSTLELGDSALYLCASSLEFSGGADTQYFGPGTRLTVL.

The chain links TRBV27 to TRBJ1-6, with TRBD1 matching 8 bases. The CDR3 has 16 residues. Germline CDR1 reads MNHEY; CDR2 reads SMNVEV (reference sequence). The trim removed 5 bases at V and 9 bases at J, leaving 12 bases unmatched. The CDR3 DNA is TGTGCCAGCAGTAAAGCCCGGGACAGGATGGGTTCACCCCTCCACTTT. It yields the protein CASSKARDRMGSPLHF.

The chain joins TRBV27 to TRBJ2-2, with 7 bases fitting TRBD1. Trimming cost V 5 bases and J 4 bases; bases outside gene matches: 7. In germline, CDR1 is MNHEY, CDR2 SMNVEV (reference sequence). The CDR3 runs to 15 residues. Here the CDR3 reads CASSIRGSGTGELFF. The DNA of the CDR3 is TGTGCCAGCAGTATCAGGGGGTCGGGCACCGGGGAGCTGTTTTTT.

This chain connects TRBV11-2 to TRBJ2-5; 9 bases match TRBD1. This CDR3 contains 13 residues. Unmatched junction bases numbered 6, after V lost 8 bases and J lost 5 bases. Per the germline V gene, CDR1 is SGHAT and CDR2 is FQNNGV. The CDR3: CASVQGARETQYF. The CDR3 DNA follows: TGTGCCAGCGTACAGGGGGCGCGTGAGACCCAGTACTTC.

This clone appeared a single time. This chain uses TRBV5-1 with TRBJ2-2; 11 bases match TRBD2. The CDR3 is 17 amino acids. V dropped 4 bases and J dropped 4; count of bases not matched to a gene: 9. Germline CDR1 and CDR2: SGHRS and YFSETQ. The CDR3 loop reads CASSGRLAGGSTGELFF. The CDR3, as DNA: TGCGCCAGCAGCGGCAGGCTAGCGGGAGGTAGCACCGGGGAGCTGTTTTTT.

V usage is TRBV5-4 and J usage is TRBJ1-2, with D unclear. Germline V gives CDR1 SGHNT, CDR2 YYREEE (reference sequence). The CDR3 is made up of 16 amino acids. The ends were cut back, 1 base at V and 7 bases at J, with 20 bases in the middle. The CDR3 bases are TGTGCCAGCAGCTTGTCTCCAGGCTCCAGTCAAGGTGGCTACACCTTC. Protein: CASSLSPGSSQGGYTF.

The rearrangement uses TRBV10-2 and TRBJ2-7, with 7 positions matching TRBD2. The CDR3 spans 15 residues. Trimming cost V 4 bases and J 0 bases; bases outside gene matches: 6. From germline, CDR1 is WSHSY and CDR2 SAAADI. The CDR3, as DNA: TGCGCCAGCAGTGTCGGGACTACCTCCTCCTACGAGCAGTACTTC. Protein product: CASSVGTTSSYEQYF.

This rearrangement joins TRBV7-6 to TRBJ2-1, with 8 bases that match TRBD2. This CDR3 has 14 amino acids. V lost 2 bases, J lost 7 bases, and 4 bases stayed unmatched. Germline CDR1 SGHVS, CDR2 FNYEAQ. The CDR3 DNA follows: TGTGCCAGCAGCTTAAGAGCGGGAGTTAATGAGCAGTTCTTC. As protein: CASSLRAGVNEQFF.

V is TRBV5-4 and J is TRBJ2-3; the D gene is possibly TRBD2 (6 bases). Trimming took off 4 bases at V and 1 base at J, with 22 bases between the two ends. This CDR3 has 18 amino acids. CDR1 and CDR2 from the germline V gene are SGHNT and YYREEE (reference sequence). The CDR3 sequence is CASSGSGPNRKGTDTQYF. CDR3 DNA: TGTGCCAGCAGCGGGAGCGGGCCTAATCGAAAAGGCACAGATACGCAGTATTTT.